This TCR beta chain derives from a study of cytomegalovirus exposure and HLA in healthy donors (dated by TCRdb to about 2017). Notes on the research overall: An earlier analysis of approximately 640 of the donors reported 250 to 300 Gb of sequence data and 117 million unique TCR beta sequences from approximately 180 million T cells. An early release that covered approximately 600 HLA-typed donors contained approximately 300 gigabases of sequencing data and about 84 million unique TCR sequences. Among the approximately 400 genotyped donors, around 81% belonged to the genetic ancestry cluster associated with self-reported Caucasian donors. The aim of the study was to test whether cataloging public T cell receptors could identify signatures of past pathogen exposure. The study used immunosequencing to profile the T cell repertoires of more than 650 subjects and linked those repertoires to cytomegalovirus serostatus. Besides the first cohort of 666 subjects, a separate validation cohort made up of 90 to 150 different subjects was used. To predict cytomegalovirus infection status, the study combined high-throughput TCR immunosequencing, statistical association of individual TCRs with disease status, and machine learning. A later analysis re-analyzed previously published TCR beta repertoires from hundreds of donors and added high-resolution HLA genotyping to study TCR occurrence patterns. Rather than using new phenotypic data, the later analysis identified candidate immune exposures from TCR beta sequences and from how often those sequences occurred across donors. In an earlier analysis of around 540 of the donors, high-throughput TCR beta sequencing was used to judge whether each TCR beta V gene segment behaved as functional or pseudogenic. Alongside the repertoire data, information on donor age, sex, ethnicity and CMV serostatus was compiled. Genome-wide SNP genotypes for about 55% of the 666 donors were used in a later genetic analysis, which treated that subset as a discovery cohort. Every repertoire in the discovery cohort had been generated on one and the same sequencing platform. Both class I and class II loci were covered by HLA typing, at four-digit resolution. Typing coverage differed by locus: A, B, C, DRB1 and DQB1 were typed in roughly 620-630 donors, DQA1 in about 560, DPA1 in 600 to 610, and DPB1 in approximately 450. About five DR-DQ haplotypes were treated as single units for association and clustering because of strong linkage in the cohort. Among about 400 genotyped donors of the cohort, an average of around 250,000 unique TCR beta nucleotide sequences was sequenced per donor, of which 15% to 20% were non-productive. What the study reported, not specific to this receptor: According to the authors, the approach could potentially be generalized to other disease states and immunological phenotypes. When HLA alleles, especially DR and DQ, strongly co-occurred, TCR associations were difficult to assign to individual alleles. Immune exposure information for the cohort was limited to CMV serostatus. Linkage disequilibrium might explain the correlated functional status among segregating V segments, but an unknown experimental factor could not be excluded. Because some donors lacked HLA typing at each locus, the association tests relied only on the typed subset. A cluster of highly shared sequence variants was judged likely to be a technical artifact of the sequencing pipeline. A further reported finding was that TCR beta sequences accurately predicted the HLA-A and HLA-B alleles for most subjects in the first cohort. In both the original and validation cohorts, the classifier was reported to diagnose cytomegalovirus status with high specificity and sensitivity. Most TCR sequences were seen in very few donors, while some public TCRs were found in many individuals. Several of the top co-occurrence clusters appeared to be linked to parvovirus B19, influenza, CMV and Epstein-Barr virus, according to a later analysis. The earlier analysis of almost 600 of the donors excluded some 15 rarely observed V segments, including chromosome 9 orphons, because counts were too low. In an earlier analysis of 587 of the donors, most TCR beta V segments appeared in productive rearrangements about 87% or about 30% of the time, broadly matching IMGT annotations. Most CMV-associated TCR beta chains appeared to be HLA-restricted in a later analysis, and the HLA associations seemed to be driven largely by CMV exposure. Only TCR beta chains were sequenced in this cohort, and the absence of alpha or paired-chain data limited detectable features. Because the 87-base-pair reads could not distinguish some IMGT-functional V segments, including TRBV6-2 and TRBV6-3, those segments were excluded. According to a later analysis, TCR association rates differed among HLA loci, with DRB1 alleles showing the most associated TCRs and HLA-C alleles showing the fewest. In the study, about 150 TCR beta chains were listed as associated with cytomegalovirus. Compared with equally common non-associated chains, HLA-associated TCR beta chains in a later analysis were more clonally expanded and had lower generation probabilities. In a later analysis, around 15,000 TCR beta sequences were associated with specific HLA alleles at a false discovery rate of 0.05. A few of the identified cytomegalovirus-associated TCR beta chains were confirmed in vitro to be specific for cytomegalovirus antigens. Sequencing depth was assumed to be roughly uniform across donors in the presence/absence analyses, though that assumption may not hold. In a later genetic analysis, fewer N-insertions in productive TCRs were reported among donors in an Asian-associated ancestry cluster than the roughly 710-donor mean. A later genetic analysis associated a missense DCLRE1C variant with V-gene and J-gene trimming of TCR beta chains, and an independent cohort replicated the association.

This clone was counted once. It lacks a known antigen. Base qualities are not at hand, and no much larger clone is one base apart. Libraries were prepared through the immunoSEQ multiplex PCR assay. The multiplex PCR relied on a mix of 60 forward primers for TCR Vbeta segments and 13 reverse primers for TCR Jbeta segments. Amplification of the CDR3 region of rearranged TCR beta genes was performed with a multiplex PCR assay on genomic DNA. The Illumina HiSeq System was used to sequence the amplified TCR beta libraries as 87-base-pair reads. As for the original processing: Across the 500 to 850 repertoires, a later analysis counted 80 million or so unique TCR beta chains, some 11 million of which were shared by at least two donors. Raw reads were error-corrected and collapsed into unique sequences with a nearest-neighbor algorithm that merged closely related sequences to remove PCR and sequencing errors. V, D and J gene segments were assigned by aligning CDR3 sequences to IMGT reference sequences. For a sequence to be retained, at least a six-nucleotide match to both a V gene segment and a J gene segment was required. A rearrangement counted as productive if the CDR3 had no stop codons and remained in frame with V and J, and every other rearrangement counted as non-productive. CDR3 was defined according to IMGT convention as the region running from the second conserved V-encoded cysteine to the conserved J-encoded phenylalanine. The earlier analysis of fewer than 750 of the donors excluded sequences that lacked an unambiguous match to a single V gene segment. In an earlier analysis of around 600 of the donors, V segments were called functional above 56.7% productive rearrangements and were called segregating when the between-donor standard deviation exceeded 5%. A statistical classification framework was built to diagnose cytomegalovirus status from the catalog of TCR beta chain sequences. V and J gene assignment, in a later analysis, came from comparing TCR nucleotide sequences with IMGT/GENE-DB human TR gene sequences. The TCRdist pipeline was used in a later analysis to assign CDR3 sequences and most-parsimonious VDJ recombination scenarios. In a later analysis, each TCR beta chain was defined by its CDR3 amino acid sequence together with its V-gene family, and reads lacking a unique V-gene family were excluded. To address suspected cross-contamination and a sequencing artifact, a later analysis removed 592 highly shared, low-generation-probability nucleotide sequences. For each public chain, a later analysis derived a clonal expansion index from normalized ranks of inferred template counts within each repertoire. A later analysis computed generation probabilities with a VDJ recombination model fitted to out-of-frame rearrangements, and checked the results against IGoR. In a later analysis, TCR-TCR, TCR-HLA and TCR-CMV co-occurrence was scored with hypergeometric tests, and a repertoire-size bias correction was applied to TCR pairs. A later analysis estimated false discovery rates by permuting HLA or CMV assignments 20 times. In a later analysis, co-occurring TCRs were grouped with DBSCAN, and TCRdist sequence similarity was added when clustering was performed within HLA-allele-positive subsets. For co-occurrence clustering, repertoires with fewer than 30,000 or more than 120,000 public chains were excluded, along with about five repertoires with anomalous nucleotide sharing. Sourced from immuneACCESS, this table was stored by TCRdb with only in-frame sequences that have V and J called. A share of the clones is absent; for the studies checked, an unresolved V gene accounts for under half, and the remainder has no known explanation. V, J and clone size are those of that table, while D and trimming were read from the DNA. The table for this sample lists about 96,000 clones; about four fifths of them were counted only once. In total, the top ten clones hold roughly 15% of the sample.

From the cysteine through the phenylalanine, the CDR3 covers 12 amino acids. Of all the DNA, just the CDR3 is kept, 36 bases in frame from base 1. V is pruned by 6 bases and J by 6 bases, leaving 3 bases of the junction without a gene match. As encoded in the germline V gene, CDR1 is SGHRS while CDR2 is YFSETQ. The cohort comprised fewer than 750 healthy bone marrow donors. At the time of sampling, every cohort member was nominally healthy, though immune exposures that went unrecorded were likely present. The donor was CMV seropositive and belonged to the group of around 300 seropositive cohort members. A peripheral blood sample was provided by each donor, and peripheral blood mononuclear cells were used for TCR beta sequencing. Genomic DNA was extracted from the blood cell samples with the Qiagen DNeasy Blood Extraction Kit.

The clonotype originates from a woman in her sixties or seventies in good health and CMV-seropositive. Input material: PBMCs. The rearrangement joined TRBV5-1 to TRBJ2-7; TRBD2 fits 10 bases in the junction. For the CDR3, the sequence is CASKPSGGEQYF. Here is the DNA: TGCGCCAGCAAGCCTAGCGGGGGCGAGCAGTACTTC.